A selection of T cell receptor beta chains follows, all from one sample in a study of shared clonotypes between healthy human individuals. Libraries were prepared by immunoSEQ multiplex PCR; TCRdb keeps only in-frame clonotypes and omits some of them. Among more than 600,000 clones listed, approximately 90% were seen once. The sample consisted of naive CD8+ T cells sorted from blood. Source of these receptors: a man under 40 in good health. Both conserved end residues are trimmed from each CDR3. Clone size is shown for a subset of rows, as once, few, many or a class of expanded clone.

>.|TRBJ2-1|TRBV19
ASNDPYNEQF
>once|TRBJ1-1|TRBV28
ASSLGPLGNTEAF
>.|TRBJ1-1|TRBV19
ASSTASTGRTEAF
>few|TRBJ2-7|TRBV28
ASRSGTVHEQY
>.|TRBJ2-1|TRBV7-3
ASSFSQYNEQF
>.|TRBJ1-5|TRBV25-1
ASSERGPVPQPQH
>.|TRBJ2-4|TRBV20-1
SAPGGVIQY
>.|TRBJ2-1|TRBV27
ASSLADSYNEQF
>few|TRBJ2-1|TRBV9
ASSALTSVDDNEQF
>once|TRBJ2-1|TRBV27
ASSLTTGYNEQF
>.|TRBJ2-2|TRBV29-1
SVEDGASYAGELF
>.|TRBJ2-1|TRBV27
ASSVAGDYNEQF
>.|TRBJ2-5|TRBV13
ASSLGSAGTQY
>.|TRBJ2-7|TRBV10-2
ASSETGQTSYEQY
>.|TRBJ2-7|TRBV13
ASSSAGTGPDEQY
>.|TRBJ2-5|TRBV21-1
ASSKAPQGEETQY
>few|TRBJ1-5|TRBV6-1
ASRQQGLSQPQH
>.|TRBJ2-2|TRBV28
ASSSPGMGPNTGELF
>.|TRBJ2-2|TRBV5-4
ASSLEGMGTGELF
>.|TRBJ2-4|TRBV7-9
ASSLTSGGDKNIQY